Following are 10 T cell receptor beta chains from one sample sequenced in a study of T cell responses to AZD1222 COVID-19 vaccine (dated by TCRdb to about 2021). The library was generated by the immunoSEQ multiplex PCR assay. TCRdb stores this immuneACCESS table with in-frame sequences only. Part of the clones is absent; in the studies checked, under half of the shortfall reflects unresolved V genes, and no reason is known for the rest. This sample has about 130,000 clones in its table, and over 75% of those were observed once. The ten largest clones add up to around 1.6% of the sample. Read against the paper, the sample's time point label means: baseline before first vaccination. The sample consisted of peripheral blood, taken on day 0 of AZD1222 vaccination. These receptors all stem from an adult in good health.

The J gene is TRBJ1-1, the V gene TRBV30; TRBD1 might be the D (6 bases). This CDR3 comprises 12 residues. Trimming shortened V by 3 bases and J by 5 bases, and 10 bases separated the two germline ends. Germline V gene lookup returns CDR1 GTSNPN and CDR2 SVGIG (reference sequence). CDR3 in amino acids: CAWSEQGTEAFF. The DNA for the CDR3 is TGTGCCTGGAGCGAACAGGGAACTGAAGCTTTCTTT.

The chain joins TRBV5-1 to TRBJ1-1; D is uncertain. This CDR3 contains 14 residues. Germline V gives CDR1 SGHRS, CDR2 YFSETQ. The V gene lost 2 bases and the J gene lost 0 bases, with 8 bases spanning the gap. CDR3 nucleotide sequence: TGCGCCAGCAGCTTCGAGATTCTGAACACTGAAGCTTTCTTT. Its translation: CASSFEILNTEAFF.

The chain joins TRBV30 to TRBJ1-4; D is perhaps TRBD1 (5 bases). V was shortened by 8 bases and J by 0 bases, with 7 bases between the two germline ends. Germline V gene data show CDR1 as GTSNPN and CDR2 as SVGIG (reference sequence). The CDR3 has 12 residues. The chain's CDR3 is CARGTTNEKLFF. Written as DNA, the CDR3 is TGTGCCCGGGGGACAACTAATGAAAAACTGTTTTTT.

V usage is TRBV7-3 and J usage is TRBJ2-7; 8 nucleotides match TRBD1. This CDR3 spans 14 amino acids. The V gene's germline CDR1 is SGHTA and CDR2 FQGTGA. V gave up 5 bases and J gave up 4 bases; unmatched junction bases: 7. The CDR3 spells CASSPATGVYEQYF. The CDR3 DNA follows: TGTGCCAGCAGCCCCGCGACAGGGGTATACGAGCAGTACTTC.

This clone was counted once. CDR3 sequence (DNA): TGTGCCAGCAGCCCCCTAGCGGGAGCCCCTCGCCACACCGGGGAGCTGTTTTTT. As protein: CASSPLAGAPRHTGELFF. This sequence joins TRBV11-3 and TRBJ2-2; 10 nucleotides align to TRBD2. Trimming took 5 bases from V and 3 from J; bases not matched to a gene: 12. This CDR3 has 18 amino acids. Looked up from germline, CDR1 is SGHNT and CDR2 is YENEEA.

J is TRBJ1-2 and V is TRBV7-9; maybe TRBD1 (5 bases). Germline V gene sequence: CDR1 SEHNR, CDR2 FQNEAQ (reference sequence). Trimming removed 5 bases from V and 6 bases from J, with 13 bases in between. The CDR3 is made up of 13 amino acids. For the CDR3, the DNA is TGTGCCAGCAGCCGCGGGACTTTCGATGGCTACACCTTC. Its protein is CASSRGTFDGYTF.

V is TRBV5-1 and J is TRBJ2-5; D perhaps matches TRBD1 (6 bases). This CDR3 has 13 residues. Trimming stripped 7 bases from V and 2 bases from J, with 12 bases between. CDR1 SGHRS and CDR2 YFSETQ come from the germline V gene. The CDR3 bases are TGCGCCAGCTTAAGGACAGCGCAAGAGACCCAGTACTTC. Translated, it gives CASLRTAQETQYF. Variable domain in full (rest from reference TRBV5-1 and TRBJ2-5): KAGVTQTPRYLIKTRGQQVTLSCSPISGHRSVSWYQQTPGQGLQFLFEYFSETQRNKGNFPGRFSGRQFSNSRSEMNVSTLELGDSALYLCASLRTAQETQYFGPGTRLLVL.

This chain connects TRBV10-1 to TRBJ1-5, with D hard to call. CDR1 WNHNN and CDR2 SYGVQD come from the germline V gene (reference sequence). The V gene lost 6 bases and the J gene lost 0 bases, with 12 bases spanning the gap. This CDR3 has 15 amino acids. The CDR3, as DNA: TGCGCCAGCAGCAGGACGGAAAATAGCAATCAGCCCCAGCATTTT. Protein product: CASSRTENSNQPQHF.

This sequence joins TRBV11-2 and TRBJ2-1; TRBD1 aligns across 9 bases. The germline V gene encodes CDR1 SGHAT and CDR2 FQNNGV. This CDR3 has 15 residues. V shed 0 bases, J shed 7 bases, and the junction held 4 bases outside the gene matches. CDR3 in amino acids: CASSLELTGGNEQFF. The CDR3 nucleotides are TGTGCCAGCAGCTTAGAATTGACAGGGGGGAATGAGCAGTTCTTC.

This clone came up a few times. This sequence joins TRBV6-2 or TRBV6-3 and TRBJ2-2; no clear D gene. The CDR3 has 16 amino acids. The V and J ends lost 3 bases and 3 bases respectively, with 14 bases between them. The germline CDR1 and CDR2 sequences are MNHEY and SVGEGT. CDR3 in amino acids: CASSYPRRLYTGELFF. As DNA, the CDR3 is TGTGCCAGCAGTTATCCCCGGCGACTTTACACCGGGGAGCTGTTTTTT.